The entry below gives a single T cell receptor (beta chain) sequence along with its context. The antigen is not known. With 60 Vbeta and 13 Jbeta primers, the PCR was carried out. Clones were sequenced by immunoSEQ multiplex PCR, and TCRdb holds only the in-frame ones, with some missing. The table has 140,000 or so clones, 70% to 85% seen once; the top ten hold around 1.9%. The sample comes from a study of cytomegalovirus exposure and HLA in healthy donors. The CDR3 spans 15 residues. V lost 2 bases and J lost 6, with 13 bases in between. The V gene's germline CDR1 is SNHLY and CDR2 FYNNEI. Findings of the study overall: Later analysis associated a missense DCLRE1C variant with TCR beta V- and J-gene trimming. Earlier analysis yielded a pattern in which most TCR beta V segments were productive about 87% or about 30% of the time.

The chain carries TRBV2 and TRBJ2-2; D is possibly TRBD2 (7 bases). What was sequenced was PBMCs. This TCR was sampled from a man between 35 and 55 years old in good health and CMV-seronegative. The DNA for the CDR3 is TGTGCCAGCAGTGAACTGGGGGGGCCTCCCGGGGAGCTGTTTTTT. As protein: CASSELGGPPGELFF.